Listed below are T cell receptor beta chains from one sample, sequenced in a study of T cell changes during pregnancy in multiple sclerosis. Produced via immunoSEQ multiplex PCR; TCRdb's table is partial and in-frame only. The table records more than 35,000 clones, 70% to 90% of them present only once. Material: CD4+ T cells from peripheral blood mononuclear cells, obtained in the first trimester of pregnancy. The receptors here all came from a female donor with multiple sclerosis, enrolled in a pregnancy study. Each CDR3 is given with its conserved first and last residue. A D gene is named only where the DNA matches it firmly.

j_call d_call v_call cdr3_aa cdr3_nt
TRBJ1-2 - TRBV9 CASSVDEGNYGYTF TGTGCCAGCAGCGTAGATGAGGGTAACTATGGCTACACCTTC
TRBJ2-5 - TRBV5-4 CASSSGAQETQYF TGTGCCAGCAGCTCAGGGGCCCAAGAGACCCAGTACTTC
TRBJ1-4 TRBD1 TRBV7-8 CASSGTEYEKLFF TGTGCCAGCAGCGGGACAGAGTACGAAAAACTGTTTTTT
TRBJ2-7 TRBD2 TRBV11-2 CASSLTSGGLSSYEQYF TGTGCCAGCAGCTTGACTAGCGGGGGGCTTTCTTCCTACGAGCAGTACTTC
TRBJ2-5 TRBD2 TRBV2 CASSGGGQETQYF TGTGCCAGCAGCGGGGGGGGGCAAGAGACCCAGTACTTC
TRBJ2-1 TRBD2 TRBV7-3 CASSLSLAGGLNEQFF TGTGCCAGCAGCTTATCGCTAGCGGGGGGCCTCAATGAGCAGTTCTTC
TRBJ1-2 - TRBV5-4 CASSLRRDGYTF TGTGCCAGCAGCCTCCGGAGGGACGGCTACACCTTC
TRBJ2-2 TRBD2 TRBV2 CANMPLSGGAGELFF TGTGCCAATATGCCCCTTAGCGGGGGGGCCGGGGAGCTGTTTTTT
TRBJ2-6 - TRBV27 CASSPRGSGANVLTF TGTGCCAGCAGTCCTCGAGGCTCTGGGGCCAACGTCCTGACTTTC
TRBJ2-3 TRBD2 TRBV7-2 CASSRSAGGATDTQYF TGTGCCAGCAGCCGATCTGCGGGAGGGGCAACAGATACGCAGTATTTT